This TCR beta chain was sequenced for a study of cytotoxic CD8 clonotypes in ibrutinib-treated CLL. Study results and caveats: Sustained-remission and progressing patients had different sampling times. An increase in clonality occurred at ibrutinib response, followed by a return toward baseline at progression.

The V gene lost 6 bases and the J gene lost 6 bases, with 11 bases spanning the gap. Germline V gene lookup returns CDR1 DFQATT and CDR2 SNEGSKA (reference sequence). CDR3 length equals 11 residues. Clones were read by immunoSEQ multiplex PCR, and TCRdb kept only the in-frame ones, dropping some. Of around 330,000 clones listed, about 61% are singletons. A single count supports this clone. Its antigen is still unknown. The source was PBMCs, collected after 36 months of ibrutinib treatment. This TCR was recovered from a human donor with chronic lymphocytic leukemia. The rearrangement joins TRBV20-1 to TRBJ1-2, with D perhaps matching TRBD1 (5 bases). CDR3 in DNA: TGCAGTGCGAGGGGACCACATGGCTACACCTTC. Protein: CSARGPHGYTF.